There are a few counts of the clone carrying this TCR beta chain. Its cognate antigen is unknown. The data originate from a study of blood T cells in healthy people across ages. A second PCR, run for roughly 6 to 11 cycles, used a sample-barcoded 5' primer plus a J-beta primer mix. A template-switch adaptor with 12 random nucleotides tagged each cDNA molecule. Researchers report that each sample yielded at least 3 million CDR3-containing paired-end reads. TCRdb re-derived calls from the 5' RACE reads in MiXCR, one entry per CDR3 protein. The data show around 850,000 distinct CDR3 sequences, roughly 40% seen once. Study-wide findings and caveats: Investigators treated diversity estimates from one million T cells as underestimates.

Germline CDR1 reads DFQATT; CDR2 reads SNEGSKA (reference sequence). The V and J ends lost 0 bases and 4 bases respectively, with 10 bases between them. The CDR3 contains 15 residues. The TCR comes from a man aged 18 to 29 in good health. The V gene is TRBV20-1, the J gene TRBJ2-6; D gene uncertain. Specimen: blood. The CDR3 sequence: CSARDIRAGANVLTF. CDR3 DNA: TGCAGTGCTAGAGATATCCGGGCAGGGGCCAACGTCCTGACTTTC.